These 18 T cell receptor beta chains originate from one sample sequenced in a study of beta chain features in type 1 diabetes. Of the isolated RNA, all was reverse transcribed, and so the sequenced material was expressed TCRB transcripts. Method: immunoSEQ multiplex PCR; TCRdb's copy keeps in-frame clones and lacks some. The table lists roughly 450,000 clones, roughly 11% of them singletons. Material for sequencing was naive CD4+ T cells from blood. The receptor set was obtained from a woman aged 18-29 years in good health.

There are a few counts of this clone. The chain is built from TRBV7-2 and TRBJ1-2; D is undetermined. V was cut by 1 base and J by 9 bases, with 9 bases left in between. The germline gives CDR1 SGHTA, CDR2 FQGNSA. This CDR3 has 12 amino acids. The CDR3 DNA reads TGTGCCAGCAGCTTAGAAGGCCCTCGCTACACCTTC. Translation: CASSLEGPRYTF.

The DNA for the CDR3 is TGCAGCGTCCTCTTTGGTTTGCGGGGGACCTACGAGCAGTACTTC. Translating gives CSVLFGLRGTYEQYF. V and J are TRBV29-1 and TRBJ2-7, with 7 bases lining up with TRBD2. This CDR3 is 15 amino acids long. Per the germline V gene, CDR1 is SQVTM and CDR2 is ANQGSEA. Trimming cost V 6 bases and J 2 bases; bases outside gene matches: 13.

This clone was found a few times. The chain employs TRBV9 and TRBJ2-1, with no clear D. The V and J ends lost 1 base and 4 bases respectively, with 6 bases between them. CDR1 and CDR2 (germline): SGDLS, YYNGEE. The CDR3 extends over 13 amino acids. CDR3: CASSVSHYNEQFF. CDR3 sequence (DNA): TGTGCCAGCAGCGTAAGCCATTACAATGAGCAGTTCTTC.

The table lists this clone with a few counts. This chain joins TRBV4-1 and TRBJ1-4; the D is unclear. There are 16 residues in the CDR3. The V gene lost 1 base and the J gene lost 4 bases, with 13 bases spanning the gap. Germline V gives CDR1 MGHRA, CDR2 YSYEKL. As DNA, the CDR3 is TGCGCCAGCAGCCAAGTTATCCGGACGAGTAATGAAAAACTGTTTTTT. It yields the protein CASSQVIRTSNEKLFF.

In DNA, the CDR3 is TGTGCCAGCAGTGAAGGGACAGCCAGGAACACCATATATTTT. Translating gives CASSEGTARNTIYF. This sequence joins TRBV2 and TRBJ1-3, with D possibly being TRBD1 (6 bases). In germline, CDR1 is SNHLY, CDR2 FYNNEI. CDR3 length: 14 amino acids. V lost 1 base, J lost 7 bases, and 11 bases lay in between.

This clone was detected a few times. This sequence joins TRBV30 and TRBJ1-1, with D perhaps TRBD1 (5 bases). This CDR3 is 15 amino acids long. Trimming took 3 bases from V and 5 from J, leaving 19 bases between them. CDR1 and CDR2 (germline): GTSNPN, SVGIG (reference sequence). The DNA of the CDR3 is TGTGCCTGGAGAACTCCGTGGAAGGAGGGGACTGAAGCTTTCTTT. Its translation: CAWRTPWKEGTEAFF.

This clone showed up just a few times. The chain couples TRBV5-6 to TRBJ2-3; no reliable D call. The V and J ends lost 4 bases and 0 bases respectively, with 6 bases between them. This CDR3 is built from 13 residues. Per the germline V gene, CDR1 is SGHDT and CDR2 is YYEEEE. The CDR3 is CASSQGSTDTQYF. CDR3 coding DNA: TGTGCCAGCAGCCAAGGGAGCACAGATACGCAGTATTTT.

The J gene is TRBJ2-5, the V gene TRBV18; no clear D gene. The J call may be incorrect, as the DNA end agrees better with TRBJ2-7. Germline CDR1 and CDR2: KGHSH and LQKENI. The CDR3 spans 13 residues. CDR3 bases: TGTGCCAGCTCACCACCGGAAAGCTACGAGCAGTACTTC. Protein product: CASSPPESYEQYF.

CDR3 sequence: CASGLVEDETGPYEQYV. The CDR3 DNA follows: TGTGCTAGTGGTTTGGTAGAGGACGAGACAGGGCCATACGAGCAGTACGTC. This sequence joins TRBV12-5 and TRBJ2-7; 7 bases fit TRBD1. The V gene end was trimmed by 0 bases and the J gene end by 4 bases; junction bases not matched to a gene: 12. CDR1 and CDR2 from the germline V gene are LGHNT and FRNRAP. The CDR3 has 17 amino acids.

V gene TRBV21-1 combines with J gene TRBJ2-3; the D segment call TRBD2 is taken from the table without a DNA check. TRBV21-1 is designated a pseudogene. This CDR3 is 12 amino acids long. CDR3 loop: CASSKEPDTQYF. The CDR3 nucleotides read TGTGCCAGCAGCAAAGAGCCTGATACGCAGTATTTT.

This chain uses TRBV28 with TRBJ1-2; D unclear. This CDR3 is built from 11 residues. V lost 7 bases and J lost 8, with 11 bases in between. CDR1 is MDHEN and CDR2 is SYDVKM in the germline V gene. The CDR3 nucleotides are TGTGCCAGCACCTCGGCGGGAGGCTACACCTTC. Amino acids: CASTSAGGYTF.

This clone occurred many times. The V gene is TRBV30, the J gene TRBJ2-7; D gene unclear. The CDR3 is 14 residues long. Germline loops: CDR1 GTSNPN, CDR2 SVGIG (reference sequence). V was shortened by 4 bases and J by 1 base, with 14 bases between the two germline ends. The CDR3 DNA reads TGTGCCTGGACCCCGGGCCGAAAATCCTACGAGCAGTACTTC. Translating it yields CAWTPGRKSYEQYF.

This clone appeared a few times. V and J are TRBV4-3 and TRBJ2-1, with 12 nucleotides matching TRBD2. The CDR3 has 17 residues. Germline CDR1 reads LGHNA; CDR2 reads YSLEER. Trimming at V came to 0 bases and at J to 10 bases, leaving 10 bases not matched to a gene. CDR3 loop: CASSQDQPRLAGVEQFF. Written as DNA, the CDR3 is TGCGCCAGCAGCCAAGACCAGCCGAGACTAGCGGGAGTAGAGCAGTTCTTC.

This clone has more than one count but fewer than ten. This chain connects TRBV14 to TRBJ2-2; D not resolved. This CDR3 spans 13 amino acids. V was clipped by 2 bases and J by 10 bases, with 11 bases between them. Germline CDR1 is SGHDN and CDR2 is FVKESK. CDR3 in DNA: TGTGCCAGCAGCCAACGGTGGGTCGAGGAGCTGTTTTTT. It specifies CASSQRWVEELFF.

This clone has more than one count but fewer than ten. The chain links TRBV7-2 to TRBJ2-7; D is ambiguous. The CDR3 spans 11 residues. V dropped 4 bases and J dropped 6 bases, with 7 bases sitting between them. CDR1 SGHTA and CDR2 FQGNSA come from the germline V gene. CDR3 DNA sequence: TGTGCCAGCAGCTCAAACCTCGAGCAGTACTTC. Amino acids: CASSSNLEQYF.

The chain links TRBV5-1 to TRBJ1-5; 10 bases align to TRBD1. This CDR3 has 14 amino acids. Germline-derived CDR1 and CDR2 are SGHRS and YFSETQ. With 5 bases clipped from V and 7 bases from J, the junction kept 6 bases outside the gene matches. DNA for the CDR3: TGCGCCAGCAGTCCGGGACAGGGGTTCCAGCCCCAGCATTTT. Amino acid sequence: CASSPGQGFQPQHF.

The rearrangement links TRBV11-2 to TRBJ2-3, with unresolved D. V was trimmed by 2 bases and J by 0 bases, leaving 3 bases between them. The CDR3 is made up of 13 amino acids. CDR1 and CDR2 from the germline V gene are SGHAT and FQNNGV. The CDR3 here is CASSLLSTDTQYF. CDR3 nucleotides: TGTGCCAGCAGCTTACTAAGCACAGATACGCAGTATTTT.

The V gene is TRBV10-3, the J gene TRBJ1-2; possible D gene TRBD1, 6 bases. The V end was cut by 3 bases, the J end by 8 bases, with 13 bases between. This CDR3 spans 13 amino acids. Germline V gene data show CDR1 as ENHRY and CDR2 as SYGVKD. CDR3 bases: TGTGCCATCAGTGATGGGGGGCCGGCCGGCTACACCTTC. Its translation: CAISDGGPAGYTF.